These 10 T cell receptor beta chains share one sample of origin, sequenced in a study of cytomegalovirus exposure and HLA in healthy donors (dated by TCRdb to about 2017). Library construction relied on the immunoSEQ multiplex PCR assay. The clones in this table, taken by TCRdb from immuneACCESS, are in-frame only. Not every clone is retained; where verified, under half of the shortfall comes from an unresolved V gene, and the cause of the rest is unknown. The sample data list some 110,000 clones, and about 87% of these were observed just once. More than 1.5% of the sample comes from the top ten. Specimen: PBMCs. The receptor source for this set is a man younger than 30 in good health and CMV-seronegative.

The gene calls are TRBV6-5 and TRBJ2-2; possible D gene TRBD1, 5 bases. The CDR3 spans 16 residues. Per germline, CDR1 MNHEY and CDR2 SVGAGI. The V end lost 0 bases, the J end lost 4 bases, and 12 bases lay between the germline ends. The CDR3 DNA reads as TGTGCCAGCAGTTACTCGCAGGGCCGTGGCACCGGGGAGCTGTTTTTT. Amino acid sequence: CASSYSQGRGTGELFF.

This clone was counted a single time. The J gene is TRBJ1-2, the V gene TRBV6-1, with 7 bases matching TRBD1. This CDR3 is 14 amino acids long. Germline V gene data show CDR1 as MNHNS and CDR2 as SASEGT. With 7 bases clipped from V and 7 bases from J, the junction kept 12 bases outside the gene matches. CDR3 amino acids: CASTPLQGISGYTF. The CDR3 DNA reads as TGTGCCAGCACTCCCTTACAGGGGATTAGTGGCTACACCTTC.

This chain joins TRBV2 and TRBJ2-3; possible D gene TRBD1, 5 bases. Per germline, CDR1 SNHLY and CDR2 FYNNEI. The V and J ends lost 4 bases and 3 bases respectively, with 8 bases between them. This CDR3 contains 13 residues. In DNA form, the CDR3 reads TGTGCCAGCAGTGGTCCAGGGACAGATACGCAGTATTTT. Its protein is CASSGPGTDTQYF.

The rearrangement joins TRBV19 to TRBJ2-7; possible D gene TRBD2, 5 bases. From germline, CDR1 is LNHDA and CDR2 SQIVND (reference sequence). V shed 10 bases and J shed 5 bases, with 15 bases lying between them. This CDR3 contains 12 residues. The chain's CDR3 is CATKGVSNEQYF. The CDR3 DNA reads TGTGCCACTAAGGGAGTGAGCAACGAGCAGTACTTC.

The chain links TRBV5-6 to TRBJ2-2; D not resolved. Trimming left V 3 bases short and J 0 bases short, with 21 bases between. In germline, CDR1 is SGHDT, CDR2 YYEEEE. This CDR3 is 19 amino acids long. The CDR3, as DNA: TGTGCCAGCAGCTCCGAAACTGCCCTATCACCCGCGAACACCGGGGAGCTGTTTTTT. Translating it yields CASSSETALSPANTGELFF.

Turning to this clone: The junction and the germline gene differ at one end; a read error may be behind it. This chain connects TRBV6-5 to TRBJ2-7; no firm D call. The germline gives CDR1 MNHEY, CDR2 SVGAGI. The CDR3 is 11 residues long. CDR3 sequence: CASSYSDEQYF. The CDR3 DNA sequence: TGTGCCAGCAGTTACTCCGACGAGCAGTACTTC.

The chain links TRBV27 to TRBJ2-7, with a tentative D call TRBD1 (6 bases). Germline V lookup: CDR1 MNHEY, CDR2 SMNVEV (reference sequence). Between the trimmed V and J ends, which lost 3 bases and 10 bases, there was a span of 16 bases. The CDR3 runs 13 residues. The CDR3 loop reads CASSFTNRVSQYF. The CDR3 DNA sequence: TGTGCCAGCAGTTTCACCAACAGGGTCTCCCAGTACTTC.

This sequence joins TRBV5-6 and TRBJ1-1, with 8 positions matching TRBD1. V lost 3 bases, J lost 1 base, and 5 bases stayed unmatched. CDR3 size: 15 residues. Germline values: CDR1 SGHDT, CDR2 YYEEEE. CDR3 DNA sequence: TGTGCCAGCAGCTGGAGACAGGGGACGAACACTGAAGCTTTCTTT. It specifies CASSWRQGTNTEAFF.

This clone was observed a handful of times. The chain carries TRBV2 and TRBJ1-2; the D gene is possibly TRBD1 (6 bases). Deletions cut 9 bases from V and 1 base from J, with 15 bases between. The germline V gene encodes CDR1 SNHLY and CDR2 FYNNEI. This CDR3 comprises 14 residues. The CDR3 spells CARGKQGGNYGYTF. CDR3 nucleotide sequence: TGTGCCAGAGGGAAACAGGGCGGTAACTATGGCTACACCTTC.

The V gene is TRBV29-1, the J gene TRBJ2-1, with a possible D match to TRBD1 (5 bases). The CDR3 is 12 amino acids. V lost 6 bases to trimming and J lost 5 bases, with 11 bases between them. Germline CDR1 SQVTM, CDR2 ANQGSEA. The CDR3, as DNA: TGCAGCGTATGGAGACAGAACAATGAGCAGTTCTTC. It specifies CSVWRQNNEQFF.